The clone carrying this T cell receptor beta chain has just a few counts. Its antigen is still unknown. These data belong to a study of beta chain features in type 1 diabetes. This CDR3 region has 16 residues. Trimming removed 2 bases from V and 0 bases from J, with 8 bases in between. The germline V gene has CDR1 MNHEY and CDR2 SMNVEV (reference sequence). Every bit of the isolated RNA underwent reverse transcription, so sequencing read expressed TCRB transcripts. Libraries were prepared by immunoSEQ multiplex PCR; TCRdb keeps only in-frame clonotypes and omits some of them. Among about 320,000 clones, 14% were seen once, and the ten largest hold roughly 6.7%. Study results and limitations: Any role of HLA type in TCRB rearrangement remained unresolved here. Type 1 diabetes patients showed fewer insertions and more deletions at VDJ junctions.

Each of the CD4+ naive, central memory, regulatory and stem cell-like memory populations was sorted via CD45RO/CCR7/CD25/CD127/CD95/CD27. This sequence joins TRBV27 and TRBJ2-6; D not resolved. The clonotype was recovered from a man under 40 in good health. Sequenced material: central memory CD4+ T cells from blood. The DNA of the CDR3 is TGTGCCAGCAGTTTAACAAGCCGCTCTGGGGCCAACGTCCTGACTTTC. Amino acid sequence: CASSLTSRSGANVLTF.